Listed below are T cell receptor beta chains from one sample, sequenced in a study of cytomegalovirus exposure and HLA in healthy donors. TCRdb keeps only in-frame clones here, not all; method: immunoSEQ multiplex PCR. The data hold some 140,000 clones, with 75% to 90% observed a single time. The sample taken for sequencing was PBMCs. These receptors all come from a man in his late teens or twenties in good health and CMV-seropositive. Each CDR3 is given without its conserved first and last residue. The D gene is left open where the match is weak. Clone size appears in some rows only: once, few, many, or a class for an expanded clone.

d_gene: TRBD2; v_gene: TRBV30; abundance: -; CDR3aa: AWSVGEGDTQY
d_gene: TRBD1; v_gene: TRBV10-2; abundance: -; CDR3aa: ASSGTGHEKLF
d_gene: TRBD2; v_gene: TRBV10-3; abundance: -; CDR3aa: AISGKREYNEQF
d_gene: TRBD1; v_gene: TRBV11-2; abundance: -; CDR3aa: ASSSRGPYEQY
d_gene: TRBD1; v_gene: TRBV7-2; abundance: -; CDR3aa: ASSLVRTGLTDTQY
d_gene: TRBD2; v_gene: TRBV7-9; abundance: -; CDR3aa: ASSPSVGGVNPYEQY
d_gene: TRBD1; v_gene: TRBV19; abundance: few; CDR3aa: ASTAGDRSPTYGYT
d_gene: TRBD1; v_gene: TRBV6-5; abundance: -; CDR3aa: ASSWHRGAKNIQY
d_gene: -; v_gene: TRBV7-2; abundance: -; CDR3aa: ASTPPGHLTDTQY
d_gene: TRBD1; v_gene: TRBV19; abundance: -; CDR3aa: ASSNGQVSGANVLT
d_gene: TRBD1; v_gene: TRBV30; abundance: -; CDR3aa: AWTQTGISTDTQY
d_gene: TRBD2; v_gene: TRBV9; abundance: -; CDR3aa: ASSVGYSLARGGSYNEQF
d_gene: -; v_gene: TRBV30; abundance: -; CDR3aa: ACDQTGRETQY
d_gene: -; v_gene: TRBV2; abundance: -; CDR3aa: ASSGTSTLYGYT
d_gene: -; v_gene: TRBV6-6; abundance: -; CDR3aa: ASRSVSYEQY
d_gene: TRBD2; v_gene: TRBV19; abundance: once; CDR3aa: ASSKLAGGLWETQY
d_gene: TRBD2; v_gene: TRBV7-2; abundance: -; CDR3aa: ASSRTSTAGELF
d_gene: -; v_gene: TRBV7-9; abundance: -; CDR3aa: ASSHRFSGANVLT
d_gene: TRBD2; v_gene: TRBV18; abundance: -; CDR3aa: ASSALAGDSTDTQY
d_gene: -; v_gene: TRBV20-1; abundance: -; CDR3aa: SAKEDEQY
d_gene: -; v_gene: TRBV25-1; abundance: once; CDR3aa: ASSERTAPYNEQF
d_gene: TRBD1; v_gene: TRBV15; abundance: -; CDR3aa: ATSLPDRDNEKLF
d_gene: TRBD1; v_gene: TRBV5-1; abundance: -; CDR3aa: ASSLAVSPGQAQTSYEQY
d_gene: -; v_gene: TRBV11-3; abundance: -; CDR3aa: ASSLARGAVGELF
d_gene: -; v_gene: TRBV2; abundance: -; CDR3aa: ASSEEQRAIPSDTQY
d_gene: -; v_gene: TRBV25-1; abundance: -; CDR3aa: ASRDRIINEQF
d_gene: -; v_gene: TRBV7-9; abundance: -; CDR3aa: ASSLTLIERAKNIQY
d_gene: TRBD2; v_gene: TRBV7-2; abundance: -; CDR3aa: ASSQGLAGGVRY
d_gene: TRBD2; v_gene: TRBV9; abundance: -; CDR3aa: ASSPGAGGSTDTQY
d_gene: -; v_gene: TRBV5-1; abundance: -; CDR3aa: ASSLVVNEKLF
d_gene: -; v_gene: TRBV7-2; abundance: -; CDR3aa: ASSLRGRQPGQGGYT
d_gene: -; v_gene: TRBV18; abundance: -; CDR3aa: ASSPDPQGQPQH
d_gene: TRBD2; v_gene: TRBV4-1; abundance: -; CDR3aa: ASSQGGGLAGQETQY
d_gene: -; v_gene: TRBV7-2; abundance: few; CDR3aa: ASSLVFQDSQH
d_gene: TRBD2; v_gene: TRBV4-3; abundance: -; CDR3aa: ASSRGLAGGLETQY
d_gene: TRBD1; v_gene: TRBV7-2; abundance: once; CDR3aa: ASSLAPTGRPNEKLF
d_gene: -; v_gene: TRBV14; abundance: few; CDR3aa: ASSHTGFMHYGYT
d_gene: -; v_gene: TRBV13; abundance: -; CDR3aa: ASTPGSDFNEQF
d_gene: TRBD1; v_gene: TRBV6-1; abundance: -; CDR3aa: ASSGGQANTEAF
d_gene: -; v_gene: TRBV27; abundance: -; CDR3aa: ASRGPPRETQY
d_gene: TRBD2; v_gene: TRBV29-1; abundance: -; CDR3aa: SVHGTSGPDYEQY